This T cell receptor beta chain was sequenced for a study of cytomegalovirus exposure and HLA in healthy donors. Study results and limitations: Some V segments (TRBV6-2 and TRBV6-3 among them) were excluded as indistinguishable.

With 60 Vbeta and 13 Jbeta primers, the PCR was carried out. Profiling relied on immunoSEQ multiplex PCR, and the TCRdb table lists in-frame clones only, not all of them. The sample shows about 110,000 clones, around four fifths of them seen only once. Germline V lookup: CDR1 SQVTM, CDR2 ANQGSEA. Between the trimmed V and J ends, which lost 4 bases and 8 bases, there was a span of 3 bases. This CDR3 region has 9 residues. Points on this clone: The antigen is undetermined.

The sequence was collected from a woman between 45 and 65 years old in good health and CMV-seropositive. The sequenced sample consisted of PBMCs. The chain uses TRBV29-1 and TRBJ2-1; no reliable D call. Written as DNA, the CDR3 is TGCAGCGTTGGCGATGAGCAGTTCTTC. It specifies CSVGDEQFF.